This passage covers 21 T cell receptor beta chains from one sample sequenced in a study of T cells in Graves' hyperthyroidism and ophthalmopathy. It was RNA transcripts that yielded the amplified TCR beta CDR3 regions. Carried out on the TCR CDR3, a first-round RT-PCR used the HTBI primer set. MiXCR was run by TCRdb on the multiplex PCR reads, yielding one entry per CDR3 protein. This table has 250,000 or so distinct CDR3 sequences, approximately 16% appearing once. The source material was blood. The receptor source for this set is a woman between 50 and 59 years old with Graves' hyperthyroidism that later progressed to Graves' ophthalmopathy.

This clonotype has at least ten counts. The chain is built from TRBV7-6 and TRBJ2-7, with D perhaps given as TRBD1 or TRBD2 (5 bases each). The germline CDR1 and CDR2 sequences are SGHVS and FNYEAQ. V was pared by 4 bases and J by 0 bases, with 10 bases between. The CDR3 sequence is 14 residues long. The CDR3 DNA is TGTGCCAGCAGCTCGGGACCCTCCTCCTACGAGCAGTACTTC. Amino acid sequence: CASSSGPSSYEQYF.

This clonotype has at least ten counts. The chain employs TRBV7-2 and TRBJ2-3; TRBD2 agrees at 7 bases. CDR1 and CDR2 (germline): SGHTA, FQGNSA. This CDR3 comprises 16 residues. J gave up 2 bases and V 0 bases, and 5 bases lay outside the gene matches. The CDR3 region is CASSLARLADTDTQYF. In nucleotides, the CDR3 is TGTGCCAGCAGCTTAGCGCGGCTAGCGGACACAGATACGCAGTATTTT.

This clonotype was detected many times. This sequence joins TRBV20-1 and TRBJ2-7, with D possibly TRBD2 on 6 matching bases. The CDR3 sequence is 13 residues long. Germline lookup yields CDR1 DFQATT and CDR2 SNEGSKA (reference sequence). Trimming took 3 bases from V and 2 from J, leaving 11 bases between them. The CDR3 here is CSASGSYPYEQYF. The CDR3 DNA reads TGCAGTGCTAGCGGGAGTTATCCCTACGAGCAGTACTTC.

This clonotype was detected many times. This chain connects TRBV6-1 to TRBJ2-3; TRBD2 agrees at 11 bases. Looked up from germline, CDR1 is MNHNS and CDR2 is SASEGT. The V and J ends lost 0 bases and 4 bases, in that order; junction bases with no gene match: 3. This CDR3 is built from 16 residues. The CDR3 nucleotides are TGTGCCAGCAGTGAAGCGCTAGCGGGAGGCCCAGATACGCAGTATTTT. As protein: CASSEALAGGPDTQYF.

This clonotype was observed many times. The chain has TRBV6-1 and TRBJ2-3, with TRBD2 matching over 14 bases. Germline assignment: CDR1 MNHNS and CDR2 SASEGT. This CDR3 region has 15 residues. Trimming cost V 7 bases and J 4 bases; bases outside gene matches: 4. DNA of the CDR3: TGTGCCAGCAAGGGACTAGCGGGAGTGGCAGATACGCAGTATTTT. Translated: CASKGLAGVADTQYF.

At least ten counts were recorded for this clonotype. The chain couples TRBV20-1 to TRBJ2-1; possibly TRBD1 for D (7 bases). Per germline, CDR1 DFQATT and CDR2 SNEGSKA (reference sequence). V lost 6 bases and J lost 4, with 16 bases in between. The CDR3 runs to 14 residues. CDR3 DNA sequence: TGCAGTGCCCCAGGGGGACTCGTTTACAATGAGCAGTTCTTC. Protein sequence: CSAPGGLVYNEQFF.

A note on this clonotype: A read error may produce the germline difference seen at one junction end. The chain recombines TRBV5-1 with TRBJ2-1, with 9 positions matching TRBD1. The CDR3 is 15 residues long. Germline values: CDR1 SGHRS, CDR2 YFSETQ. The CDR3 DNA reads TGTGCCAGCCTTACCGGGACAGGGACTGGAGATGAGCAGTTCTTC. It specifies CASLTGTGTGDEQFF.

The table lists this clonotype with many counts. The chain recombines TRBV3-1 with TRBJ1-1; perhaps TRBD1 as D (5 bases). This CDR3 is built from 16 residues. V shed 0 bases and J shed 4 bases, with 15 bases lying between them. CDR1 is LGHDT and CDR2 is YNNKEL in the germline V gene (reference sequence). The CDR3 bases are TGTGCCAGCAGCCAAGAAGGGTCCTTCGGGGGCACTGAAGCTTTCTTT. This codes for CASSQEGSFGGTEAFF.

About this clonotype itself: Possible read error: a much larger clone is one base away. V is TRBV6-2 or TRBV6-3 and J is TRBJ2-1; TRBD1 agrees at 7 bases. CDR3 length: 11 residues. The V segment lost 11 bases and the J segment 15 bases; nucleotides outside the gene matches: 13. Germline loops: CDR1 MNHEY, CDR2 SVGEGT. CDR3 bases: TGTGCCGGTACAGGGGCATCAATGCGGTTCTTC. Protein sequence: CAGTGASMRFF.

This rearrangement joins TRBV30 to TRBJ1-2; D call uncertain. The CDR3 contains 13 residues. V lost 0 bases, J lost 6 bases, and 11 bases lay in between. In germline, CDR1 is GTSNPN, CDR2 SVGIG (reference sequence). The CDR3 nucleotides read TGTGCCTGGAGTGTTAAGGGTGGGCATGGCTACACCTTC. It codes for CAWSVKGGHGYTF.

For this clonotype: At one end, the junction sequence differs from germline, possibly due to a read error. V and J are TRBV7-3 and TRBJ1-6; no clear D. Germline V CDR1 and CDR2: SGHTA, FQGTGA. The CDR3 is 15 amino acids. The CDR3 sequence: CTSSLKPRDNSPLHF. DNA for the CDR3: TGTACCAGCAGCTTAAAACCGAGGGATAATTCACCCCTCCACTTT. The full variable domain, with the rest looked up from reference TRBV7-3 and TRBJ1-6, is GAGVSQTPSNKVTEKGKYVELRCDPISGHTALYWYRQSLGQGPEFLIYFQGTGAADDSGLPNDRFFAVRPEGSVSTLKIQRTERGDSAVYLCTSSLKPRDNSPLHFGNGTRLTVT.

This clonotype appeared many times. The chain recombines TRBV20-1 with TRBJ1-5; 9 nucleotides line up with TRBD1. Per the germline V gene, CDR1 is DFQATT and CDR2 is SNEGSKA (reference sequence). The CDR3 length is 15 residues. J gave up 6 bases and V 2 bases, and 8 bases lay outside the gene matches. For the CDR3, the DNA is TGCAGTGCTAGAACCGGGACAGGGAGGTTTCAGCCCCAGCATTTT. Amino acids: CSARTGTGRFQPQHF.

Details on this clonotype: One end of the junction fails to match germline, which may point to a read error. This chain links TRBV7-7 with TRBJ2-5; tentatively, D is TRBD1 or TRBD2 (5 bases each). CDR3 length: 16 residues. The V gene's germline CDR1 is SSHAT and CDR2 FNYEAQ (reference sequence). The CDR3 loop reads CASSLARKTRGETQYF. The CDR3 DNA reads as TGTGCTAGCAGCTTAGCGCGTAAGACGAGGGGAGAGACCCAGTACTTC.

The table lists this clonotype with many counts. The chain is built from TRBV7-6 and TRBJ1-5, with D perhaps matching TRBD1 (5 bases). This CDR3 region has 15 residues. Germline lookup yields CDR1 SGHVS and CDR2 FNYEAQ. Trimming left V 1 base short and J 6 bases short, with 13 bases between. The CDR3 DNA reads TGTGCCAGCAGCTTAGATGGCCAGGGCCCTCAGCCCCAGCATTTT. Amino acid sequence: CASSLDGQGPQPQHF.

In its sample, this clonotype was seen many times. The J gene is TRBJ2-1, the V gene TRBV20-1, with D tentatively TRBD2 (6 bases). The germline gives CDR1 DFQATT, CDR2 SNEGSKA (reference sequence). Trimming stripped 6 bases from V and 6 bases from J, with 15 bases between. CDR3 length equals 13 residues. The CDR3 bases are TGCAGTGCGAGACTAGATGCGGGCAATGAGCAGTTCTTC. Its translation: CSARLDAGNEQFF.

This clonotype was counted many times. The chain employs TRBV7-3 and TRBJ1-5; no reliable D call. Germline CDR1 is SGHTA and CDR2 is FQGTGA. This CDR3 spans 13 amino acids. Trimming removed 5 bases from V and 4 bases from J, with 9 bases in between. In DNA, the CDR3 is TGTGCCAGCAGCCTGAGCCGGAATCAGCCCCAGCATTTT. It encodes CASSLSRNQPQHF. Supplemented by reference TRBV7-3 and TRBJ1-5, the full variable domain reads GAGVSQTPSNKVTEKGKYVELRCDPISGHTALYWYRQSLGQGPEFLIYFQGTGAADDSGLPNDRFFAVRPEGSVSTLKIQRTERGDSAVYLCASSLSRNQPQHFGDGTRLSIL.

This clonotype appeared many times. The chain carries TRBV27 and TRBJ2-1; 7 positions agree with TRBD2. The CDR3 is 14 amino acids. Germline loops: CDR1 MNHEY, CDR2 SMNVEV (reference sequence). The V segment lost 3 bases and the J segment 8 bases; nucleotides outside the gene matches: 7. This CDR3 reads CASSFGGSSDEQFF. DNA of the CDR3: TGTGCCAGCAGTTTTGGCGGGAGTAGTGATGAGCAGTTCTTC.

This clonotype appeared once. The chain employs TRBV28 and TRBJ2-1, with 8 positions matching TRBD2. CDR1 is MDHEN and CDR2 is SYDVKM in the germline V gene. The CDR3 runs to 14 residues. V lost 8 bases to trimming and J lost 5 bases; unmatched junction nucleotides: 8. The CDR3 nucleotides are TGTGCCAGCTCGGCGGGAGGTCGGAACAATGAGCAGTTCTTC. Its protein product is CASSAGGRNNEQFF.

This clonotype has at least ten counts. This rearrangement joins TRBV20-1 to TRBJ2-3; 9 bases fit TRBD2. V was pared by 1 base and J by 5 bases, with 13 bases of the junction left unmatched. The CDR3 runs 17 residues. CDR1 DFQATT and CDR2 SNEGSKA come from the germline V gene (reference sequence). In nucleotides, the CDR3 is TGCAGTGCTAGAGGAATAAGCCGCGGGAGGGGAAAAGATACGCAGTATTTT. Protein: CSARGISRGRGKDTQYF.

This clonotype was detected ten times or more. The chain is built from TRBV12-3 or TRBV12-4 and TRBJ2-7, with TRBD2 matching over 7 bases. The CDR3 loop spans 13 amino acids. The junction had 4 bases not matched to a gene; V was cut back by 6 bases and J by 2 bases. The CDR3 nucleotides are TGTGCCAGCAGACTAGCGACCCCCTACGAGCAGTACTTC. It specifies CASRLATPYEQYF.

V gene TRBV30 combines with J gene TRBJ1-5; 8 nucleotides line up with TRBD1. This CDR3 contains 13 residues. The J segment lost 2 bases and the V segment lost 5 bases, leaving 2 bases of the junction unmatched. Germline CDR1 GTSNPN, CDR2 SVGIG (reference sequence). The CDR3 DNA sequence: TGTGCCTGGTCGACAGGGGGCAATCAGCCCCAGCATTTT. Translated, it gives CAWSTGGNQPQHF.